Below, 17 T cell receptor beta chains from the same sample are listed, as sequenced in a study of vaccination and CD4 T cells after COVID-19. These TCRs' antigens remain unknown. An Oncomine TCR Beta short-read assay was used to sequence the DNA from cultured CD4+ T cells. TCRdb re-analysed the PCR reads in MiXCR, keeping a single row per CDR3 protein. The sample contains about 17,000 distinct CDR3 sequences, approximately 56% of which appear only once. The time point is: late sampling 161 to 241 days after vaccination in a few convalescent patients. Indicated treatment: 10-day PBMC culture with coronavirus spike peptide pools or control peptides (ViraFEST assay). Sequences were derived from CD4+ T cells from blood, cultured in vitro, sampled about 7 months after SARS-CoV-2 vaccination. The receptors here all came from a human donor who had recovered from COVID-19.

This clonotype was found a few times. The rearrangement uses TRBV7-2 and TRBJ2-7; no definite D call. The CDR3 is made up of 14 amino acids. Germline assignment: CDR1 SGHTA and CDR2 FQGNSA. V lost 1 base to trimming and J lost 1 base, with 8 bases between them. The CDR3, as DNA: TGTGCCAGCAGCTTAGACCCGGCTTCCTACGAGCAGTACTTC. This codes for CASSLDPASYEQYF.

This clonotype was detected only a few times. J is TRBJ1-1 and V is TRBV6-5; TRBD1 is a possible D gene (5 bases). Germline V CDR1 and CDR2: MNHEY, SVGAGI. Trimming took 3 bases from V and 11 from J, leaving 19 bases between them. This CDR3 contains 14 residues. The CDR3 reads CASSYPGPREEAFF. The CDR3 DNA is TGTGCCAGCAGTTATCCGGGACCTCGCGAAGAGGCTTTCTTT.

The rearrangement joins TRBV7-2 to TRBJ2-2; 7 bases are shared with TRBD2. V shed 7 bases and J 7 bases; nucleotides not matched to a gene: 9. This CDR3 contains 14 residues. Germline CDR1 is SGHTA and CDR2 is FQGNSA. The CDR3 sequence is CASTKDLAVGELFF. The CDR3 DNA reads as TGTGCCAGCACAAAAGATCTAGCGGTCGGGGAGCTGTTTTTT.

DNA of the CDR3: TGTGCCAGCAGGGACAGGGAACTGTCACCCCTCCACTTT. Protein: CASRDRELSPLHF. The chain uses TRBV6-4 and TRBJ1-6, with 8 bases identical to TRBD1. The CDR3 spans 13 residues. Germline V gives CDR1 MRHNA, CDR2 SNTAGT. The V and J ends lost 6 bases and 10 bases, in that order; junction bases with no gene match: 5.

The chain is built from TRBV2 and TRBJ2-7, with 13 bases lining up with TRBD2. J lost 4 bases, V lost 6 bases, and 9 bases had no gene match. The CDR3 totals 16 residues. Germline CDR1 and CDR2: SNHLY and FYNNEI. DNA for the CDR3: TGTGCCAGCAGCCGGGACGGACTAGCGGGAGTTTACGAGCAGTACTTC. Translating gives CASSRDGLAGVYEQYF.

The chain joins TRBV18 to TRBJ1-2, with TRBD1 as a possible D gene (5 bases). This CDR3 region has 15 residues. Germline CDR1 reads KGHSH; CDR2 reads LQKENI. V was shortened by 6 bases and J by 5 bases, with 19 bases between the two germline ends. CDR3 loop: CASSSDSSSQYGYTF. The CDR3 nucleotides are TGTGCCAGCTCGTCAGACAGTTCGAGTCAGTATGGCTACACCTTC.

The CDR3, as DNA: TGTGCCAGCAAACGCGGACAGGGAGGGTCCAATGAGCAGTTCTTC. Residues: CASKRGQGGSNEQFF. The J gene is TRBJ2-1, the V gene TRBV7-6; maybe TRBD1 (8 bases). Trimming stripped 7 bases from V and 6 bases from J, with 19 bases between. The CDR3 sequence is 15 residues long. In germline, CDR1 is SGHVS, CDR2 FNYEAQ.

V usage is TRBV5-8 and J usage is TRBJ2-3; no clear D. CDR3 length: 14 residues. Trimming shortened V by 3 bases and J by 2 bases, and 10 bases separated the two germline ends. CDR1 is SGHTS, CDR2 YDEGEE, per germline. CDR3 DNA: TGTGCCAGCAGCTCGCACCTTTACACAGATACGCAGTATTTT. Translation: CASSSHLYTDTQYF.

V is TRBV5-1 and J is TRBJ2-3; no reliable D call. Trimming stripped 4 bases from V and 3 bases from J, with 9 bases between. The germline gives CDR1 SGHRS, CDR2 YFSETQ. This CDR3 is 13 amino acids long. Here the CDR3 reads CASSEQRTDTQYF. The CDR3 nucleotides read TGCGCCAGCAGCGAACAGAGGACAGATACGCAGTATTTT.

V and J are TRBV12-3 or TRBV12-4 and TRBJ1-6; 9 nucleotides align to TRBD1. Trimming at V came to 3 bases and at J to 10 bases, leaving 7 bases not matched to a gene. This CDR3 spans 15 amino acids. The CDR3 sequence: CASSFWDRAASPLHF. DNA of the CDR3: TGTGCCAGCAGTTTTTGGGACAGGGCTGCCTCACCCCTCCACTTT.

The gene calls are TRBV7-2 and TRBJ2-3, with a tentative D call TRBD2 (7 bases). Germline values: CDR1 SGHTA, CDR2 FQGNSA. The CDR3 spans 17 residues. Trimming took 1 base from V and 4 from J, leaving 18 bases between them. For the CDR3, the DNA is TGTGCCAGCAGCTTAGTGCCTAGCGGAGGGGGAGCAGATACGCAGTATTTT. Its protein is CASSLVPSGGGADTQYF.

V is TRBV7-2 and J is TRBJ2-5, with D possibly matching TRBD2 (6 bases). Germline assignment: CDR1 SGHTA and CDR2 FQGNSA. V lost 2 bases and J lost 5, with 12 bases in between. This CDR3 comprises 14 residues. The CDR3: CASSLRGRGETQYF. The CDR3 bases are TGTGCCAGCAGCTTACGGGGGAGAGGGGAGACCCAGTACTTC.

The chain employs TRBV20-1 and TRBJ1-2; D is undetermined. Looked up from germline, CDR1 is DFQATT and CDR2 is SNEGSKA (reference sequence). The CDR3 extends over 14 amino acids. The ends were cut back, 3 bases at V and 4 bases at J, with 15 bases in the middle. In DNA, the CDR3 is TGCAGTGCTAGTATGGCGTTTTTGGGCTATGGCTACACCTTC. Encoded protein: CSASMAFLGYGYTF.

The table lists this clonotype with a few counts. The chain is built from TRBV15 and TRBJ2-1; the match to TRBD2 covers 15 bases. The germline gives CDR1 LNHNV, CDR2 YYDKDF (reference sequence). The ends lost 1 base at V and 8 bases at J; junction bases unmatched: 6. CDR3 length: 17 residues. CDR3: CATSRGGTSGRRDEQFF. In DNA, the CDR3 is TGTGCCACCAGCAGAGGTGGGACTAGCGGGAGGAGGGATGAGCAGTTCTTC. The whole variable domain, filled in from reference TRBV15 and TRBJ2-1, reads DAMVIQNPRYQVTQFGKPVTLSCSQTLNHNVMYWYQQKSSQAPKLLFHYYDKDFNNEADTPDNFQSRRPNTSFCFLDIRSPGLGDTAMYLCATSRGGTSGRRDEQFFGPGTRLTVL.

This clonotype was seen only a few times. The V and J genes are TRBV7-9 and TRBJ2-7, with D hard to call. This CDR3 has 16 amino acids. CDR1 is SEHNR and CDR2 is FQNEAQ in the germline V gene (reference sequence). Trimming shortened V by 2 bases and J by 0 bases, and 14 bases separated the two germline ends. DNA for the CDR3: TGTGCCAGCAGCTTAATCTCGACTTACCTCTCCTACGAGCAGTACTTC. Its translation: CASSLISTYLSYEQYF.

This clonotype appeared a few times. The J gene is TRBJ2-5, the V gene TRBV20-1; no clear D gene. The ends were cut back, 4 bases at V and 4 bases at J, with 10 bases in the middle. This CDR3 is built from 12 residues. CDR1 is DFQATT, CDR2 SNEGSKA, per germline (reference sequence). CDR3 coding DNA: TGCAGTGCTACAATGTTGGCAGAGACCCAGTACTTC. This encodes CSATMLAETQYF.

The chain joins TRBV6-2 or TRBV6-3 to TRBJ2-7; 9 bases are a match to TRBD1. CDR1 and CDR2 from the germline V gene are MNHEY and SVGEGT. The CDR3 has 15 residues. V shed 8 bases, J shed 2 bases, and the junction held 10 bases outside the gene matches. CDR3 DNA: TGTGCCAGCGGGGAACAGGGGGCTGGGACCTACGAGCAGTACTTC. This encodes CASGEQGAGTYEQYF.